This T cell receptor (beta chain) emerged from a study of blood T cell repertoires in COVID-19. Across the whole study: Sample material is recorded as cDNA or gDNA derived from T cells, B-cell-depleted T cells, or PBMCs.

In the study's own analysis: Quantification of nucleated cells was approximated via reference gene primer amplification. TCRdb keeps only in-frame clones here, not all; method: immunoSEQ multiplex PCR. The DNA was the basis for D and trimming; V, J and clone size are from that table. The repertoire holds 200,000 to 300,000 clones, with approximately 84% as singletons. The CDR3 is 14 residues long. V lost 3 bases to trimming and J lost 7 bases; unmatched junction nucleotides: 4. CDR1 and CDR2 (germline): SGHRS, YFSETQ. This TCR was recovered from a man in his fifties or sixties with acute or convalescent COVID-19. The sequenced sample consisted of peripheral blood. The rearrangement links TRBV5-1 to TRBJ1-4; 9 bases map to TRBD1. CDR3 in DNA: TGCGCCAGCAGCTCACAGGGGGCCGGTGAAAAACTGTTTTTT. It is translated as CASSSQGAGEKLFF.